The source of this T cell receptor beta chain is a study of T cells in tuberculosis. Tuberculin skin test and IGRA determined adolescents' latent tuberculosis status at entry. Study-wide results and caveats: Active tuberculosis alpha repertoires lay closer to GMM-specific TCRs than controls'. The TCR-beta difference was not significant; alpha differences partly reflected length.

TCRdb keeps only in-frame clones here, not all; method: immunoSEQ multiplex PCR. The profile covers just under 45,000 clones, with roughly 94% appearing a single time and about 1.8% taken by the ten largest. Points on this clone: Its antigen is undetermined.

The length of the CDR3 is 18 residues. J gave up 2 bases and V 3 bases, and 8 bases lay outside the gene matches. Germline CDR1 and CDR2: KGHSH and LQKENI. Specimen: PBMCs. V is TRBV18 and J is TRBJ2-7; TRBD2 matches 15 bases. The receptor's source is a donor aged 10-29 years with latent tuberculosis or without tuberculosis infection. Some clones in this sample may be carry-over from other donors' samples. CDR3 DNA sequence: TGTGCCAGCTCACCGAGGACTAGCGGGAGGGCCAGGGCCTACGAGCAGTACTTC. This translates into CASSPRTSGRARAYEQYF.